This T cell receptor (beta chain) was found in a study of blood T cell repertoires in COVID-19. For the study at large: Sites across the United States, Italy and Spain contributed samples from acute and convalescent COVID-19.

Study members were between roughly 18 and 100 years old and lived in fewer than 30 US regions. Assignments of participants to cohorts depended upon their own reported clinical history. Source study methods: Nucleated cell number was recorded as an estimate derived from reference gene primer amplification. Measured with immunoSEQ multiplex PCR; TCRdb has only the in-frame clones, and not every one. That table furnishes V, J and clone size, whereas the DNA furnished D and trimming. The top ten clones hold approximately 5% of a sample with some 350,000 clones, more than 75% of them seen once. Trimming cost V 4 bases and J 5 bases, with 11 bases left between them. Germline CDR1 and CDR2: SGHTA and FQGNSA. This CDR3 is built from 13 residues.

The chain recombines TRBV7-2 with TRBJ1-1; no firm D call. The receptor was derived from a woman aged 30 to 39 who had recovered from COVID-19. Input material: PBMCs or T cells enriched from blood (not recorded which). CDR3 coding DNA: TGTGCCAGCAGCTCGATAAGGAGGACTGAAGCTTTCTTT. Its translation: CASSSIRRTEAFF.